The 18 T cell receptor beta chains reported below all come from one sample, sequenced in a study of cytomegalovirus exposure and HLA in healthy donors (dated by TCRdb to about 2017). Library prep was done by the immunoSEQ multiplex PCR assay. For the multiplex PCR, a mixture combining 60 forward primers for TCR Vbeta segments and 13 reverse primers for TCR Jbeta segments was used. Entries here come from immuneACCESS through TCRdb and include only in-frame sequences with V and J called. Some clones fail to appear in such tables; in the studies checked, an unresolved V gene covers under half of the shortfall, and the cause of the remainder is unknown. The sample records 150,000 to 200,000 clones, around four fifths of which are singletons. Clones ranked in the top ten supply approximately 10% of the sample. The specimen sequenced was PBMCs. These receptors originate from a man in his late teens or twenties in good health and CMV-seropositive.

The chain recombines TRBV2 with TRBJ2-2; D possibly corresponds to TRBD1 (5 bases). CDR1 SNHLY and CDR2 FYNNEI come from the germline V gene. The CDR3 is 15 residues long. The V gene lost 4 bases and the J gene lost 4 bases, with 13 bases spanning the gap. The CDR3: CASSAVTDTTGELFF. As DNA, the CDR3 is TGTGCCAGCAGTGCGGTGACGGACACCACCGGGGAGCTGTTTTTT.

This chain links TRBV4-1 with TRBJ2-7; 10 positions match TRBD2. The J call may be in error: the DNA end matches TRBJ2-1 better. The length of the CDR3 is 16 residues. Germline V gene data show CDR1 as MGHRA and CDR2 as YSYEKL. The CDR3 DNA reads TGCGCCAGCAGCCGCGAAGGGACTAGCGTCCACAATGAGCAGTTCTTC. It specifies CASSREGTSVHNEQFF.

The rearrangement joins TRBV30 to TRBJ1-1; D call uncertain. V was shortened by 3 bases and J by 6 bases, with 8 bases between the two germline ends. This CDR3 region has 11 residues. From germline, CDR1 is GTSNPN and CDR2 SVGIG (reference sequence). CDR3 loop: CAWSREPEAFF. The CDR3 nucleotides read TGTGCCTGGAGCCGGGAGCCTGAAGCTTTCTTT.

This clone was seen more than once but under ten times. V and J are TRBV19 and TRBJ2-7; tentative D call: TRBD2 (7 bases). V shed 4 bases and J shed 5 bases, with 18 bases lying between them. CDR3 length: 15 amino acids. The germline gives CDR1 LNHDA, CDR2 SQIVND (reference sequence). The CDR3 coding sequence is TGTGCCAGTAGTACCGGACTAGTGGGGGCCAACGAGCAGTACTTC. Translated, it gives CASSTGLVGANEQYF.

V is TRBV18 and J is TRBJ2-1, with D possibly TRBD2 on 5 matching bases. Germline values: CDR1 KGHSH, CDR2 LQKENI. Trimming removed 0 bases from V and 6 bases from J, with 9 bases in between. This CDR3 is built from 14 residues. CDR3 sequence reads: CASSPPSGFNEQFF. The CDR3 DNA reads TGTGCCAGCTCACCACCGTCGGGGTTCAATGAGCAGTTCTTC.

The rearrangement uses TRBV14 and TRBJ2-5; D is possibly TRBD1 (6 bases). The CDR3 is made up of 18 amino acids. CDR1 and CDR2 from the germline V gene are SGHDN and FVKESK. The V gene lost 4 bases and the J gene lost 3 bases, with 24 bases spanning the gap. CDR3 coding DNA: TGTGCCAGCAGCCCTTCAAGTATTGGGGGACATAGGAAAGAGACCCAGTACTTC. Amino acids: CASSPSSIGGHRKETQYF.

The chain combines TRBV10-3 with TRBJ2-2, with TRBD2 as a possible D gene (6 bases). There are 18 residues in the CDR3. The germline V gene has CDR1 ENHRY and CDR2 SYGVKD. Trimming removed 0 bases at V and 2 bases at J, with 16 bases between. The chain's CDR3 is CAISESTSGVLNTGELFF. CDR3 nucleotides: TGTGCCATCAGTGAGTCGACTAGTGGGGTTCTTAACACCGGGGAGCTGTTTTTT.

V gene TRBV14 combines with J gene TRBJ2-7; D unclear. Per germline, CDR1 SGHDN and CDR2 FVKESK. The CDR3 loop spans 15 amino acids. The V gene lost 0 bases and the J gene lost 2 bases, with 11 bases spanning the gap. CDR3 loop: CASSQEIGKTYEQYF. The CDR3 bases are TGTGCCAGCAGCCAAGAAATTGGCAAAACCTACGAGCAGTACTTC.

Only a few counts were recorded for this clone. The rearrangement joins TRBV5-1 to TRBJ2-7; D might be TRBD2 (6 bases). Between the trimmed V and J ends, which lost 3 bases and 4 bases, there was a span of 14 bases. The CDR3 runs to 14 residues. Germline lookup yields CDR1 SGHRS and CDR2 YFSETQ. The CDR3 nucleotides are TGCGCCAGCAGCTGGAGGGGAGAAGGGTACGAGCAGTACTTC. This encodes CASSWRGEGYEQYF. Variable domain in full (rest from reference TRBV5-1 and TRBJ2-7): KAGVTQTPRYLIKTRGQQVTLSCSPISGHRSVSWYQQTPGQGLQFLFEYFSETQRNKGNFPGRFSGRQFSNSRSEMNVSTLELGDSALYLCASSWRGEGYEQYFGPGTRLTVT.

V is TRBV4-1 and J is TRBJ1-2; D not resolved. Trimming pared 1 base from V and 6 bases from J, leaving 12 bases between. The germline V gene has CDR1 MGHRA and CDR2 YSYEKL. The CDR3 totals 14 residues. CDR3 loop: CASSQGGLEHGYTF. The CDR3 DNA reads TGCGCCAGCAGCCAAGGAGGGCTGGAGCATGGCTACACCTTC.

In regard to this clone: This specimen includes other DNA sequences encoding the same CDR3. The chain couples TRBV27 to TRBJ2-6; 7 nucleotides match TRBD1. Germline CDR1 MNHEY, CDR2 SMNVEV (reference sequence). CDR3 length: 15 amino acids. Trimming removed 2 bases from V and 2 bases from J; junction bases left unmatched: 0. CDR3 sequence: CASSLTGAGANVLTF. The CDR3 nucleotides are TGTGCCAGCAGTTTAACAGGGGCTGGGGCCAACGTCCTGACTTTC.

This clone was detected a few times. The chain is built from TRBV5-6 and TRBJ2-7, with TRBD2 as a possible D gene (5 bases). With 0 bases removed from V and 5 bases from J, the gap between germline ends came to 15 bases. CDR3 length equals 15 residues. Per the germline V gene, CDR1 is SGHDT and CDR2 is YYEEEE. The CDR3 sequence: CASSLDFPSWNEQYF. CDR3 DNA: TGTGCCAGCAGCTTGGATTTTCCTAGCTGGAACGAGCAGTACTTC.

The chain employs TRBV7-8 and TRBJ1-1; TRBD1 might be the D (6 bases). This CDR3 spans 15 amino acids. The germline gives CDR1 SGHVS, CDR2 FQNEAQ. Trimming stripped 8 bases from V and 0 bases from J, with 16 bases between. This CDR3 is CASERLAGVNTEAFF. In nucleotides, the CDR3 is TGTGCCAGCGAAAGATTGGCAGGGGTGAACACTGAAGCTTTCTTT.

J is TRBJ1-5 and V is TRBV4-1; 12 bases fit TRBD1. Losses at the gene ends were 0 bases for V and 4 bases for J; bases not matched to a gene: 4. The CDR3 is made up of 17 amino acids. The germline CDR1 and CDR2 sequences are MGHRA and YSYEKL. CDR3 residues: CASSQEGQGAPNQPQHF. The CDR3 DNA reads as TGCGCCAGCAGCCAAGAGGGACAGGGGGCACCGAATCAGCCCCAGCATTTT.

Comments on this clone: Because the CDR3 is missing its conserved closing phenylalanine or tryptophan, this is likely a read error. The genes are TRBV6-1 and TRBJ1-6, with TRBD1 identical over 7 bases. Germline V gene lookup returns CDR1 MNHNS and CDR2 SASEGT. The length of the CDR3 is 14 residues. Losses at the gene ends were 7 bases for V and 8 bases for J; bases not matched to a gene: 8. DNA of the CDR3: TGTGCCAGCACCCAATACAGGGGAGATTCACCCCTCCACCTT. Amino acids: CASTQYRGDSPLHL.

As concerns this clone: One junction end does not reproduce the germline sequence, and a read error may be involved. V usage is TRBV6-6 and J usage is TRBJ1-2, with TRBD1 matching over 8 bases. The CDR3 is 14 residues long. Germline V gene sequence: CDR1 MNHNY, CDR2 SVGAGI (reference sequence). The CDR3 DNA sequence: TGTGCCAGCAGTTACTCGAGTAAGGGACAGGCGCCGGCCTTC. Translated: CASSYSSKGQAPAF.

This chain joins TRBV7-6 and TRBJ2-3; possibly TRBD1 for D (6 bases). CDR3 length equals 16 residues. Germline V lookup: CDR1 SGHVS, CDR2 FNYEAQ. V lost 2 bases and J 0 bases, leaving 12 bases between the germline ends. CDR3: CASSLWPDRSTDTQYF. Written as DNA, the CDR3 is TGTGCCAGCAGCTTATGGCCGGACAGAAGCACAGATACGCAGTATTTT.

The V gene is TRBV15, the J gene TRBJ2-3, with TRBD1 as a possible D gene (5 bases). Germline V lookup: CDR1 LNHNV, CDR2 YYDKDF (reference sequence). This CDR3 is 14 amino acids long. The V end lost 3 bases, the J end lost 2 bases, and 9 bases lay between the germline ends. This CDR3 is CATSRDTPTDTQYF. In nucleotides, the CDR3 is TGTGCCACCAGCAGGGACACCCCCACAGATACGCAGTATTTT.